One sample yielded the 4 T cell receptor beta chains listed below, sequenced in a study of OX40 agonist ivuxolimab in advanced cancers. Some clones are missing from TCRdb's copy, which holds only in-frame ones; the method was immunoSEQ multiplex PCR. The data show around 67,000 clones, more than 75% seen once. Material: CD4+ or CD8+ T cells sorted from blood, obtained in a trial of the OX40 agonist ivuxolimab. Source of these receptors: an adult with an advanced solid tumor such as melanoma, head and neck, liver or kidney cancer.

CDR3 protein: CASSLARTSGGTDTQYF. CDR3 bases: TGTGCCAGCAGCTTGGCCCGGACTAGCGGGGGGACAGATACGCAGTATTTT. The chain joins TRBV5-4 to TRBJ2-3; 14 positions match TRBD2. The J segment lost 3 bases and the V segment lost 0 bases, leaving 3 bases of the junction unmatched. Germline CDR1 reads SGHNT; CDR2 reads YYREEE (reference sequence). CDR3 length: 17 amino acids.

The chain employs TRBV19 and TRBJ2-7; D is possibly TRBD2 (6 bases). V lost 3 bases and J 4 bases, leaving 10 bases between the germline ends. Germline V CDR1 and CDR2: LNHDA, SQIVND (reference sequence). This CDR3 region has 13 residues. The CDR3 region has the DNA TGTGCCAGTAGTATCGGGGGTTCGTACGAGCAGTACTTC. Translating gives CASSIGGSYEQYF.

The chain couples TRBV7-2 to TRBJ2-2, with D perhaps TRBD2 (6 bases). The germline V gene encodes CDR1 SGHTA and CDR2 FQGNSA. The CDR3 is 17 amino acids. V lost 5 bases to trimming and J lost 1 base, with 17 bases between them. This CDR3 reads CASSPDSGRGNTGELFF. In DNA form, the CDR3 reads TGTGCCAGCAGCCCGGACTCGGGGCGGGGGAACACCGGGGAGCTGTTTTTT.

This chain connects TRBV5-5 to TRBJ1-5; D may be TRBD1 (6 bases). The CDR3 runs 14 residues. The germline V gene has CDR1 SGHKS and CDR2 YYEKEE (reference sequence). The ends were cut back, 4 bases at V and 5 bases at J, with 13 bases in the middle. The CDR3 loop reads CASSLLQGDQPQHF. CDR3 coding DNA: TGTGCCAGCAGCCTGTTACAGGGAGATCAGCCCCAGCATTTT. Full variable domain (rest looked up from reference TRBV5-5 and TRBJ1-5): DAGVTQSPTHLIKTRGQQVTLRCSPISGHKSVSWYQQVLGQGPQFIFQYYEKEERGRGNFPDRFSARQFPNYSSELNVNALLLGDSALYLCASSLLQGDQPQHFGDGTRLSIL.